Given below is one T cell receptor beta chain in context. Its antigen is still unknown. The sample is drawn from a study of cytomegalovirus exposure and HLA in healthy donors. The V end lost 6 bases, the J end lost 7 bases, and 18 bases lay between the germline ends. The germline gives CDR1 MNHNY, CDR2 SVGAGI (reference sequence). This CDR3 contains 14 residues. Findings and caveats of the study: Some TCR beta chains (approximately 180 of them) were listed as cytomegalovirus-associated. Reportedly, a later analysis found an Asian-associated ancestry cluster had fewer N-insertions than the approximately 670-donor mean.

Primers included in the PCR were 60 Vbeta and 13 Jbeta primers. As handled by the study authors: Roughly 11 million of the about 80 million unique TCR beta chains counted in a later analysis were shared. The table came from immunoSEQ multiplex PCR; TCRdb's copy has only in-frame clones and leaves some out. The V and J calls and clone size were taken over from that table, and D and trimming were inferred from the DNA. This table has fewer than 150,000 clones, approximately 78% appearing once. The chain combines TRBV6-6 with TRBJ1-2; perhaps TRBD1 as D (6 bases). The receptor was derived from a woman between 40 and 50 years old in good health and CMV-seropositive. The sequenced sample consisted of PBMCs. CDR3 residues: CASSASGQTLGYTF. For the CDR3, the DNA is TGTGCCAGCAGCGCGAGTGGACAGACCCTTGGCTACACCTTC.